This TCR beta chain was documented in a study of neoadjuvant anti-PD-1 for oral cavity cancer. Findings of the study overall: Each response group had just a few patients in TCR analyses.

The V gene's germline CDR1 is MNHEY and CDR2 SMNVEV (reference sequence). The CDR3 totals 14 residues. Trimming left V 2 bases short and J 7 bases short, with 14 bases between. Generated by immunoSEQ multiplex PCR, the TCRdb table keeps only in-frame clones and is missing some. This table has around 13,000 clones, 65% to 80% appearing once. Comments on this clone: No antigen is known for it.

Regarding time point: after neoadjuvant nivolumab, at surgical resection. Stage II-IVA oral cavity squamous cell carcinoma was new and untreated by systemic or radiation therapy. The patients had HPV-negative, locally advanced oral cavity squamous cell carcinoma. This specimen consisted of PBMCs, obtained after nivolumab (anti-PD-1) treatment. This TCR was sampled from a person aged 35 to 85 with oral cavity squamous cell carcinoma. The chain has TRBV27 and TRBJ1-2; a possible D gene is TRBD1 (5 bases). The CDR3 reads CASSLGGTAAGYTF. CDR3 nucleotides: TGTGCCAGCAGTTTAGGGGGGACGGCGGCTGGCTACACCTTC.